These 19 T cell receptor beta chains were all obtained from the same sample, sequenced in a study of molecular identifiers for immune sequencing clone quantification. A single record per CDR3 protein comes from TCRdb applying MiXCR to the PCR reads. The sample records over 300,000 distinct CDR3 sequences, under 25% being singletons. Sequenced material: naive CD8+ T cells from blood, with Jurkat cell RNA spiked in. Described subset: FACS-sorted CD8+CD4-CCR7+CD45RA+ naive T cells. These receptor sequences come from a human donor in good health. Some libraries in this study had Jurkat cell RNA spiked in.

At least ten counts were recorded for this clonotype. The CDR3 sequence is CASSSLRANTDTQYF. The CDR3 nucleotides are TGTGCCAGCAGTTCTCTCCGAGCGAACACAGATACGCAGTATTTT. The genes are TRBV6-5 and TRBJ2-3; D is uncertain. V was shortened by 4 bases and J by 2 bases, with 13 bases between the two germline ends. Germline V gene lookup returns CDR1 MNHEY and CDR2 SVGAGI. The CDR3 runs 15 residues.

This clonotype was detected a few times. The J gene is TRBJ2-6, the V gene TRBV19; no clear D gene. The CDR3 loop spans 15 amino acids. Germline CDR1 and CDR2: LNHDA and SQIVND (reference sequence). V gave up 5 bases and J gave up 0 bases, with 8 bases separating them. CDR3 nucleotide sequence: TGTGCCAGTAGTTGGACCCCCTCTGGGGCCAACGTCCTGACTTTC. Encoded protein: CASSWTPSGANVLTF.

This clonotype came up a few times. CDR3 coding DNA: TGCAGCGTTGTTGGCATTCCGGGACAGGGGGTCGACGGCTACACCTTC. Its translation: CSVVGIPGQGVDGYTF. The chain employs TRBV29-1 and TRBJ1-2; 11 nucleotides line up with TRBD1. The CDR3 is made up of 16 amino acids. Looked up from germline, CDR1 is SQVTM and CDR2 is ANQGSEA. Trimming removed 4 bases from V and 8 bases from J; junction bases left unmatched: 15.

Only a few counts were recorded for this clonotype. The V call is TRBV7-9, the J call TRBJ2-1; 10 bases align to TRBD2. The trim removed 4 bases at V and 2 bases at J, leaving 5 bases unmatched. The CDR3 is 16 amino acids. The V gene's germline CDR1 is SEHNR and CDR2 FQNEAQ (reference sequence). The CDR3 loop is CASSSLAGAPYNEQFF. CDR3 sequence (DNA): TGTGCCAGCAGCTCTCTAGCGGGAGCCCCCTACAATGAGCAGTTCTTC.

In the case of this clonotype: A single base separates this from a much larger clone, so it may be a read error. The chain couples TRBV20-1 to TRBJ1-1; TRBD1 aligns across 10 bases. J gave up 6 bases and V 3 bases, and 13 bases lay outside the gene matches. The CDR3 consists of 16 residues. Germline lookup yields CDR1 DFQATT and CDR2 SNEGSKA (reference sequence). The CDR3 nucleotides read TGCAGTGCTAGGTCCCCCGGGACAGGGGTCCGCGCTGAAGCTTTCTTT. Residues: CSARSPGTGVRAEAFF.

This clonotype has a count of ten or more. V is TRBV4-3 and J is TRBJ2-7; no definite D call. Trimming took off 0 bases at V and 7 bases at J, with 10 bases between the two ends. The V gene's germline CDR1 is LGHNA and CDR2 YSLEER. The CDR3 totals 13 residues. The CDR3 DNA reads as TGCGCCAGCAGCCAAGATTCAGGTTATGAGCAGTACTTC. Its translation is CASSQDSGYEQYF.

Here the CDR3 DNA reads TGCGCCAGCAGCCAAGGGGGTTGGCAGGCTACAATAAAAGACACTGAAGCTTTCTTT. Protein: CASSQGGWQATIKDTEAFF. The rearrangement uses TRBV4-3 and TRBJ1-1; no reliable D call. The germline V gene encodes CDR1 LGHNA and CDR2 YSLEER. Trimming removed 1 base at V and 3 bases at J, with 24 bases between. There are 19 residues in the CDR3.

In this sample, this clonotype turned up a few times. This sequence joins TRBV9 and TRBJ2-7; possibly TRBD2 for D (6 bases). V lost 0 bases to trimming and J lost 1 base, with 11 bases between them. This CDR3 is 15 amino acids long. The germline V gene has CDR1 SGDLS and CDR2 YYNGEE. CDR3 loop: CASSVDGSKSYEQYF. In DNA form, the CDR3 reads TGTGCCAGCAGCGTAGACGGGAGTAAATCCTACGAGCAGTACTTC.

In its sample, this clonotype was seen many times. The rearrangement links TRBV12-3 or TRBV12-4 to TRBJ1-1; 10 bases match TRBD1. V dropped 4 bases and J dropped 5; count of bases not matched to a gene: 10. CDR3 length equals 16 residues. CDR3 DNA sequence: TGTGCCAGCAGTTGGGACAGGGGTCAAATCAGAACTGAAGCTTTCTTT. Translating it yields CASSWDRGQIRTEAFF.

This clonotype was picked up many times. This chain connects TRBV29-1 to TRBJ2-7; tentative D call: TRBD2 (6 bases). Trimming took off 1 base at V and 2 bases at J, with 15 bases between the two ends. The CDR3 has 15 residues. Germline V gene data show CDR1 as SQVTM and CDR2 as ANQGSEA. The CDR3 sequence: CSVEGVEGSPYEQYF. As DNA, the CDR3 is TGCAGCGTTGAAGGAGTGGAGGGGTCCCCCTACGAGCAGTACTTC.

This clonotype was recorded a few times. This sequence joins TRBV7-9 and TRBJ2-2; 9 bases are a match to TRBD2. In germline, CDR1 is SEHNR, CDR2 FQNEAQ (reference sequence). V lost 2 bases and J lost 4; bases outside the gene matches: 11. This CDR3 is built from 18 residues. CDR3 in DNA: TGTGCCAGCAGCTTACCGTTCGGGCTAGCGGGGCCCACCGGGGAGCTGTTTTTT. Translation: CASSLPFGLAGPTGELFF.

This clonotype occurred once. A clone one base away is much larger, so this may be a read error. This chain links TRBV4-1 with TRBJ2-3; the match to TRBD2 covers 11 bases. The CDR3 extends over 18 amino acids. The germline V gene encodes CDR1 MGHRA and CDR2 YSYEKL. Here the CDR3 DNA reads TGCGTCAGCAGCCTCTACGCCGGGACTAGCGGAAACACAGATACGCAGTATTTT. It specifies CVSSLYAGTSGNTDTQYF.

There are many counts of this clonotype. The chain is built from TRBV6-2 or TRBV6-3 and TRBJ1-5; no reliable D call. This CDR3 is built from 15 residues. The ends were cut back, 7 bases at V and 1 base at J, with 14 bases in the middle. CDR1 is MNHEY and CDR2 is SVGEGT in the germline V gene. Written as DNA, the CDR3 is TGTGCCAGCACCCCGACCTTGGACAGCAATCAGCCCCAGCATTTT. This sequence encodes CASTPTLDSNQPQHF.

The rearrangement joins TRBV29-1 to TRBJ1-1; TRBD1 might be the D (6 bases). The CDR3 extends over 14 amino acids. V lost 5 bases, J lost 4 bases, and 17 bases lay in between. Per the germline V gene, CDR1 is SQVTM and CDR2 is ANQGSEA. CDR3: CSVTGWSHSTEAFF. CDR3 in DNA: TGCAGCGTTACAGGGTGGTCGCATAGCACTGAAGCTTTCTTT. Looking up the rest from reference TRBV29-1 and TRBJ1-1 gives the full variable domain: SAVISQKPSRDICQRGTSLTIQCQVDSQVTMMFWYRQQPGQSLTLIATANQGSEATYESGFVIDKFPISRPNLTFSTLTVSNMSPEDSSIYLCSVTGWSHSTEAFFGQGTRLTVV.

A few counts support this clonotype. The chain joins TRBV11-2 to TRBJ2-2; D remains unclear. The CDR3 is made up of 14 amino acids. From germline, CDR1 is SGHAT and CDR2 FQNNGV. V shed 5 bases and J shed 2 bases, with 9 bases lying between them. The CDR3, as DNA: TGTGCCAGCAGCCCGGAACCAAACACCGGGGAGCTGTTTTTT. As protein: CASSPEPNTGELFF.

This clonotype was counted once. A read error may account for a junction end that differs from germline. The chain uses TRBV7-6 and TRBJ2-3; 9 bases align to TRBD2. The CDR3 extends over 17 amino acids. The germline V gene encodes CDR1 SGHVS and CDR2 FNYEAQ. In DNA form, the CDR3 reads TGTGCCAACAGCTTAGTCCCAGCGGGAGGATCCACAGATACGCAGTATTTT. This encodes CANSLVPAGGSTDTQYF. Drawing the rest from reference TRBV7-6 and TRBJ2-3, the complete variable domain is GAGVSQSPRYKVTKRGQDVALRCDPISGHVSLYWYRQALGQGPEFLTYFNYEAQQDKSGLPNDRFSAERPEGSISTLTIQRTEQRDSAMYRCANSLVPAGGSTDTQYFGPGTRLTVL.

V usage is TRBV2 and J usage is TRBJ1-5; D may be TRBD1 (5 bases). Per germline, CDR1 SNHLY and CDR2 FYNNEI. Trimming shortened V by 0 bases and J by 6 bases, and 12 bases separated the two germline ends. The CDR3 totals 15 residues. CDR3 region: CASSEAPARGQPQHF. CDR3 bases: TGTGCCAGCAGTGAAGCCCCAGCAAGGGGTCAGCCCCAGCATTTT. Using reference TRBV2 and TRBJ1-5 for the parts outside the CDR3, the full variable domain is EPEVTQTPSHQVTQMGQEVILRCVPISNHLYFYWYRQILGQKVEFLVSFYNNEISEKSEIFDDQFSVERPDGSNFTLKIRSTKLEDSAMYFCASSEAPARGQPQHFGDGTRLSIL.

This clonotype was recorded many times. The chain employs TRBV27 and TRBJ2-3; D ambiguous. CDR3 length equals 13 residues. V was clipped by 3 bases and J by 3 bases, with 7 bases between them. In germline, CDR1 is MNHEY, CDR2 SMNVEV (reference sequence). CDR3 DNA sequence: TGTGCCAGCAGTTTCTTGTCGACAGATACGCAGTATTTT. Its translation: CASSFLSTDTQYF.

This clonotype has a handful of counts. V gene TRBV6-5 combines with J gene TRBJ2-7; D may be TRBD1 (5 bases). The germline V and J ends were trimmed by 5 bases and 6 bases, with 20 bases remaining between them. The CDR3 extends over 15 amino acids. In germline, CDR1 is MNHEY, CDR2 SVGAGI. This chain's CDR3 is CASSATFLTRGEQYF. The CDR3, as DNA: TGTGCCAGCAGTGCAACGTTTCTGACAAGGGGCGAGCAGTACTTC.